The 7 T cell receptor beta chains listed next were all sequenced from one sample in a study of T cells after yellow fever vaccination (dated 2019 in TCRdb). Receptor libraries were prepared by 5' RACE. Sequenced on an Illumina NovaSeq 6000. TCRdb reprocessed the public reads (quality trimming at Q25 with fastp, clone calling with MiXCR) and kept in-frame beta chains. Identical CDR3 proteins give one entry, which carries the most common genes and DNA. Here the sample has about 200,000 distinct CDR3 sequences; under 3.5% occur a single time. The ten largest clones capture about 3% of the sample. What this sample's treatment or condition label stands for: live attenuated yellow fever vaccine strain. Sequences were derived from CD4+ T cells sorted from PBMCs, sampled 10 days after the yellow fever booster vaccination. These receptors were taken from a young man who received the YFV17D yellow fever vaccine.

There are a few counts of this clonotype. This rearrangement joins TRBV5-1 to TRBJ2-1, with no clear D. The CDR3 covers 15 residues. Germline V gene data show CDR1 as SGHRS and CDR2 as YFSETQ. Trimming removed 4 bases from V and 0 bases from J, with 11 bases in between. The CDR3 reads CASSLSGPSYNEQFF. CDR3 bases: TGCGCCAGCAGCCTGTCAGGACCCTCCTACAATGAGCAGTTCTTC.

Ten or more counts support this clonotype. The rearrangement uses TRBV10-3 and TRBJ2-2; tentative D call: TRBD1 (6 bases). Germline CDR1 ENHRY, CDR2 SYGVKD. V gave up 3 bases and J gave up 3 bases, with 8 bases separating them. The CDR3 runs 14 residues. DNA of the CDR3: TGTGCCATCAGTGACCAGGGGTACACCGGGGAGCTGTTTTTT. Translating it yields CAISDQGYTGELFF.

This clonotype was seen just once. CDR3 coding DNA: TGTGCCAGCAAGCCGGGACCCTCGAACACCGGGGAGCTGTTTTTT. The encoded protein is CASKPGPSNTGELFF. The gene calls are TRBV12-3 or TRBV12-4 and TRBJ2-2, with D possibly being TRBD1 or TRBD2 (5 bases each). The CDR3 covers 15 residues. The V end was cut by 7 bases, the J end by 0 bases, with 12 bases between.

This clonotype has just a few counts. The chain is built from TRBV6-2 or TRBV6-3 and TRBJ2-2; 9 bases match TRBD2. The CDR3 covers 16 residues. The junction had 5 bases not matched to a gene; V was cut back by 2 bases and J by 4 bases. Looked up from germline, CDR1 is MNHEY and CDR2 is SVGEGT. CDR3: CASSYRLAGSTGELFF. CDR3 DNA: TGTGCCAGCAGTTACAGGCTAGCGGGGAGCACCGGGGAGCTGTTTTTT.

This clonotype has just a few counts. V and J are TRBV9 and TRBJ1-1; 7 nucleotides line up with TRBD1. Germline lookup yields CDR1 SGDLS and CDR2 YYNGEE. Trimming cost V 4 bases and J 4 bases; bases outside gene matches: 7. The CDR3 contains 14 residues. The CDR3 here is CASSQGVGGTEAFF. The CDR3 DNA reads as TGTGCCAGCAGCCAGGGGGTAGGTGGCACTGAAGCTTTCTTT.

This clonotype showed up many times. The rearrangement joins TRBV14 to TRBJ2-1; the D is unclear. Per germline, CDR1 SGHDN and CDR2 FVKESK. The germline V and J ends were trimmed by 1 base and 3 bases, with 10 bases remaining between them. The CDR3 runs to 15 residues. The DNA of the CDR3 is TGTGCCAGCAGCCAAGGGGGTAGTGTCTACAATGAGCAGTTCTTC. This gives the protein CASSQGGSVYNEQFF. Variable domain in full (rest from reference TRBV14 and TRBJ2-1): EAGVTQFPSHSVIEKGQTVTLRCDPISGHDNLYWYRRVMGKEIKFLLHFVKESKQDESGMPNNRFLAERTGGTYSTLKVQPAELEDSGVYFCASSQGGSVYNEQFFGPGTRLTVL.

This clonotype occurred many times. The chain carries TRBV27 and TRBJ2-1, with D maybe TRBD1 (5 bases). Germline CDR1 MNHEY, CDR2 SMNVEV (reference sequence). V dropped 6 bases and J dropped 2 bases, with 20 bases sitting between them. This CDR3 has 17 amino acids. CDR3 region: CASSYRPAEGAYNEQFF. DNA of the CDR3: TGTGCCAGCAGCTATCGACCGGCGGAAGGGGCCTACAATGAGCAGTTCTTC.